Following are 29 T cell receptor beta chains from one sample sequenced in a study of blood T cells in healthy people across ages. Sample-barcoded 5' priming and a J-beta primer mix drove a second PCR of about 7 to 11 cycles. TCRdb reanalysed the 5' RACE reads using MiXCR and keeps one entry per CDR3 protein. The sample records 1.5 million to 2 million distinct CDR3 sequences, around half being singletons. Sequenced material: blood. These receptors were obtained from a woman aged 35 to 49 in good health.

The chain links TRBV2 to TRBJ1-5, with D unclear. The CDR3 consists of 14 residues. Per germline, CDR1 SNHLY and CDR2 FYNNEI. V shed 3 bases and J shed 3 bases, with 9 bases lying between them. The CDR3 sequence: CASSDFGFNQPQHF. For the CDR3, the DNA is TGTGCCAGCAGTGATTTTGGTTTCAATCAGCCCCAGCATTTT. Full variable domain (outside the CDR3, taken from reference TRBV2 and TRBJ1-5): EPEVTQTPSHQVTQMGQEVILRCVPISNHLYFYWYRQILGQKVEFLVSFYNNEISEKSEIFDDQFSVERPDGSNFTLKIRSTKLEDSAMYFCASSDFGFNQPQHFGDGTRLSIL.

This clonotype was seen once. This chain uses TRBV6-1 with TRBJ2-7; no clear D gene. V lost 1 base to trimming and J lost 2 bases, with 12 bases between them. Germline CDR1 MNHNS, CDR2 SASEGT. The CDR3 has 15 residues. The CDR3 sequence: CASSEGGMRTYEQYF. CDR3 sequence (DNA): TGTGCCAGCAGTGAAGGGGGAATGAGGACCTACGAGCAGTACTTC.

The gene calls are TRBV20-1 and TRBJ1-2; D remains ambiguous. With 1 base removed from V and 3 bases from J, the gap between germline ends came to 6 bases. The germline V gene has CDR1 DFQATT and CDR2 SNEGSKA (reference sequence). This CDR3 region has 12 residues. The DNA for the CDR3 is TGCAGTGCTAGAGGTGTAGACTATGGCTACACCTTC. Its protein product is CSARGVDYGYTF.

The sample holds a few counts of this clonotype. The V gene is TRBV29-1, the J gene TRBJ2-3; 12 bases match TRBD2. Germline lookup yields CDR1 SQVTM and CDR2 ANQGSEA. The trim removed 7 bases at V and 8 bases at J, leaving 13 bases unmatched. CDR3 length equals 15 residues. The chain's CDR3 is CSAVGLAGPGSTQYF. The CDR3 DNA reads as TGCAGCGCCGTAGGACTAGCGGGGCCGGGGAGTACGCAGTATTTT.

V usage is TRBV27 and J usage is TRBJ1-1; 7 bases are a match to TRBD1. The V segment lost 5 bases and the J segment 2 bases; nucleotides outside the gene matches: 8. The CDR3 has 15 residues. In germline, CDR1 is MNHEY, CDR2 SMNVEV (reference sequence). CDR3 in amino acids: CASSPLNRGNTEAFF. The CDR3 bases are TGTGCCAGCAGTCCGTTAAACAGGGGCAACACTGAAGCTTTCTTT.

This rearrangement joins TRBV13 to TRBJ1-6; tentative D call: TRBD1 (6 bases). Looked up from germline, CDR1 is PRHDT and CDR2 is FYEKMQ (reference sequence). The CDR3 totals 16 residues. V lost 0 bases to trimming and J lost 6 bases, with 12 bases between them. The CDR3 DNA reads TGTGCCAGCAGCTTAGGCTTACAGGGAGGTAATTCACCCCTCCACTTT. It encodes CASSLGLQGGNSPLHF.

This chain uses TRBV3-1 with TRBJ2-1; D remains ambiguous. From germline, CDR1 is LGHDT and CDR2 YNNKEL (reference sequence). V was clipped by 2 bases and J by 0 bases, with 8 bases between them. CDR3 length: 15 residues. The CDR3 DNA is TGTGCCAGCAGCCAAAGGATGGTCTCCTACAATGAGCAGTTCTTC. Residues: CASSQRMVSYNEQFF.

The V and J genes are TRBV20-1 and TRBJ1-1; 7 bases are a match to TRBD1. CDR1 is DFQATT and CDR2 is SNEGSKA in the germline V gene (reference sequence). This CDR3 has 11 amino acids. V gave up 5 bases and J gave up 5 bases; unmatched junction bases: 2. The CDR3, as DNA: TGCAGTGCTCCGACAGGGACTGAAGCTTTCTTT. Its translation is CSAPTGTEAFF.

The genes are TRBV2 and TRBJ2-6; D perhaps matches TRBD1 (6 bases). CDR1 SNHLY and CDR2 FYNNEI come from the germline V gene. The CDR3 sequence is 16 residues long. Trimming cost V 3 bases and J 4 bases, with 13 bases left between them. The CDR3 DNA sequence: TGTGCCAGCAGTGACTCCGACAGGAGGGGGGCCAACGTCCTGACTTTC. Protein sequence: CASSDSDRRGANVLTF.

V usage is TRBV4-2 and J usage is TRBJ1-1; D might be TRBD1 (5 bases). CDR3 length equals 14 residues. Trimming shortened V by 0 bases and J by 5 bases, and 10 bases separated the two germline ends. CDR1 LGHNA and CDR2 YNFKEQ come from the germline V gene. The CDR3: CASSQEQGETEAFF. The CDR3 nucleotides read TGTGCCAGCAGCCAAGAACAAGGGGAGACTGAAGCTTTCTTT.

The chain employs TRBV14 and TRBJ2-6; TRBD1 might be the D (5 bases). Germline CDR1 reads SGHDN; CDR2 reads FVKESK. Trimming left V 1 base short and J 2 bases short, with 6 bases between. The CDR3 length is 15 residues. CDR3 loop: CASSQVQAGANVLTF. The CDR3 DNA is TGTGCCAGCAGCCAAGTACAGGCTGGGGCCAACGTCCTGACTTTC.

The J gene is TRBJ2-1, the V gene TRBV6-2 or TRBV6-3; D is unclear. Trimming shortened V by 0 bases and J by 15 bases, and 9 bases separated the two germline ends. The CDR3 extends over 11 amino acids. Germline V gene sequence: CDR1 MNHEY, CDR2 SVGEGT. CDR3 in amino acids: CASSYSGWSFF. The CDR3 nucleotides are TGTGCCAGCAGTTACTCGGGATGGTCGTTCTTC.

The chain has TRBV6-6 and TRBJ2-2; D is perhaps TRBD1 (6 bases). Germline V gene data show CDR1 as MNHNY and CDR2 as SVGAGI (reference sequence). The CDR3 is 17 residues long. Trimming cost V 7 bases and J 2 bases, with 20 bases left between them. The CDR3 region is CASTNPLGAINTGELFF. DNA of the CDR3: TGTGCCAGCACAAACCCGCTGGGGGCTATAAACACCGGGGAGCTGTTTTTT.

This clonotype was detected only a few times. The gene calls are TRBV9 and TRBJ2-7; no reliable D call. Germline CDR1 is SGDLS and CDR2 is YYNGEE. The CDR3 runs 15 residues. With 2 bases removed from V and 2 bases from J, the gap between germline ends came to 14 bases. This CDR3 is CASSVPPQITYEQYF. The CDR3, as DNA: TGTGCCAGCAGCGTCCCCCCCCAGATCACCTACGAGCAGTACTTC. Full variable domain (missing parts from reference TRBV9 and TRBJ2-7): DSGVTQTPKHLITATGQRVTLRCSPRSGDLSVYWYQQSLDQGLQFLIQYYNGEERAKGNILERFSAQQFPDLHSELNLSSLELGDSALYFCASSVPPQITYEQYFGPGTRLTVT.

This clonotype was picked up one time. The genes are TRBV4-3 and TRBJ2-5, with 9 bases matching TRBD1. Germline CDR1 reads LGHNA; CDR2 reads YSLEER. J gave up 7 bases and V 3 bases, and 9 bases lay outside the gene matches. The CDR3 is 15 amino acids. CDR3 nucleotide sequence: TGCGCCAGCAGCCATGCACAGGGGGCGGATTCGACCCAGTACTTC. Translation: CASSHAQGADSTQYF.

The V and J genes are TRBV20-1 and TRBJ1-2; 12 bases are shared with TRBD1. Germline trimming cut 6 bases from V and 7 bases from J; bases unmatched to any gene: 3. Germline values: CDR1 DFQATT, CDR2 SNEGSKA (reference sequence). The CDR3 has 12 amino acids. CDR3 sequence (DNA): TGCAGTGCGGGACAGGGGGCGATTGGCTACACCTTC. Residues: CSAGQGAIGYTF.

This clonotype was observed a handful of times. The V call is TRBV6-2 or TRBV6-3, the J call TRBJ2-3; D assignment may be TRBD1 or TRBD2 (7 bases each). The germline gives CDR1 MNHEY, CDR2 SVGEGT. CDR3 length: 16 residues. V lost 6 bases and J lost 4, with 20 bases in between. CDR3 in DNA: TGTGCCAGCAGCACGTACGGACTAGGGGGCCCAGATACGCAGTATTTT. Protein product: CASSTYGLGGPDTQYF.

V usage is TRBV5-1 and J usage is TRBJ1-4; the D is unclear. V was cut by 0 bases and J by 6 bases, with 9 bases left in between. The CDR3 runs 14 residues. Per germline, CDR1 SGHRS and CDR2 YFSETQ. The CDR3 reads CASSLVPSDEKLFF. CDR3 in DNA: TGCGCCAGCAGCTTGGTTCCTTCGGATGAAAAACTGTTTTTT.

The rearrangement links TRBV2 to TRBJ2-1, with D unclear. Per the germline V gene, CDR1 is SNHLY and CDR2 is FYNNEI. V was pared by 3 bases and J by 5 bases, with 8 bases between. This CDR3 is built from 13 residues. This CDR3 reads CASSELENNEQFF. The CDR3 bases are TGTGCCAGCAGTGAGCTAGAGAACAATGAGCAGTTCTTC.

In this sample, this clonotype turned up many times. V and J are TRBV7-9 and TRBJ2-3, with 9 nucleotides matching TRBD2. Germline V gene lookup returns CDR1 SEHNR and CDR2 FQNEAQ (reference sequence). This CDR3 spans 18 amino acids. V lost 5 bases and J lost 5; bases outside the gene matches: 17. The CDR3 loop is CASSTPRLAGANKDTQYF. The CDR3 coding sequence is TGTGCCAGCAGCACGCCCCGATTAGCGGGGGCCAATAAAGATACGCAGTATTTT.

The chain has TRBV4-3 and TRBJ2-1; D uncertain. Trimming cost V 4 bases and J 4 bases, with 14 bases left between them. Germline V gives CDR1 LGHNA, CDR2 YSLEER. This CDR3 spans 15 amino acids. The DNA for the CDR3 is TGCGCCAGCAGCCGAGATCCAGACATTTACAATGAGCAGTTCTTC. It encodes CASSRDPDIYNEQFF.

The V gene is TRBV5-1, the J gene TRBJ2-7; 8 positions agree with TRBD1. Near its end, the DNA agrees better with TRBJ2-5, so the J call may be wrong. Germline V gene sequence: CDR1 SGHRS, CDR2 YFSETQ. There are 17 residues in the CDR3. The CDR3 nucleotides read TGCGCCAGCAGCTTGATCGGCGTCAGGGGGCTAGAGAAGACCCAGTACTTC. Amino acid sequence: CASSLIGVRGLEKTQYF.

This clonotype was observed many times. V is TRBV29-1 and J is TRBJ2-5; a weak D match, TRBD1 (6 bases). CDR3 size: 11 residues. The germline CDR1 and CDR2 sequences are SQVTM and ANQGSEA. Trimming removed 8 bases from V and 2 bases from J, with 9 bases in between. The CDR3 is CSSGQQETQYF. For the CDR3, the DNA is TGCAGCTCCGGACAGCAAGAGACCCAGTACTTC.

J is TRBJ1-2 and V is TRBV7-2, with 8 bases aligning to TRBD1. The trim removed 0 bases at V and 7 bases at J, leaving 4 bases unmatched. This CDR3 comprises 14 residues. From germline, CDR1 is SGHTA and CDR2 FQGNSA. CDR3 DNA: TGTGCCAGCAGCTTAGCCGCAGGGGGCGCTGGCTACACCTTC. It specifies CASSLAAGGAGYTF.

The chain couples TRBV7-2 to TRBJ1-4, with TRBD1 matching over 8 bases. With 4 bases clipped from V and 10 bases from J, the junction kept 11 bases outside the gene matches. Per germline, CDR1 SGHTA and CDR2 FQGNSA. The CDR3 has 15 residues. CDR3 DNA sequence: TGTGCCAGCAGCTCCAGGGGGCGCGTGGAGGGAAAACTGTTTTTT. Translation gives CASSSRGRVEGKLFF.

This clonotype was observed a few times. The chain employs TRBV11-2 and TRBJ2-5, with D perhaps TRBD2 (6 bases). The V end lost 3 bases, the J end lost 5 bases, and 16 bases lay between the germline ends. Germline V CDR1 and CDR2: SGHAT, FQNNGV. The CDR3 spans 15 residues. As DNA, the CDR3 is TGTGCCAGCAGCTTGGGAGCTAGCGAAGCGGAGACCCAGTACTTC. This gives the protein CASSLGASEAETQYF.

This clonotype was recorded a few times. The rearrangement uses TRBV29-1 and TRBJ1-2, with D unclear. The V and J ends lost 1 base and 8 bases respectively, with 17 bases between them. The CDR3 covers 14 residues. Looked up from germline, CDR1 is SQVTM and CDR2 is ANQGSEA. CDR3 nucleotide sequence: TGCAGCGTTGAAGGGGAGATGGGCCGAGTCGGCTACACCTTC. Its protein product is CSVEGEMGRVGYTF.

The chain uses TRBV5-1 and TRBJ1-6, with TRBD1 matching 7 bases. The CDR3 consists of 15 residues. V shed 5 bases, J shed 4 bases, and the junction held 6 bases outside the gene matches. From germline, CDR1 is SGHRS and CDR2 YFSETQ. This chain's CDR3 is CASRSGQTYNSPLHF. CDR3 DNA: TGCGCCAGCAGGTCGGGACAGACGTATAATTCACCCCTCCACTTT. Full variable domain (missing parts from reference TRBV5-1 and TRBJ1-6): KAGVTQTPRYLIKTRGQQVTLSCSPISGHRSVSWYQQTPGQGLQFLFEYFSETQRNKGNFPGRFSGRQFSNSRSEMNVSTLELGDSALYLCASRSGQTYNSPLHFGNGTRLTVT.

The table lists this clonotype with a few counts. This chain joins TRBV12-3 or TRBV12-4 and TRBJ2-1; D remains ambiguous. This CDR3 is built from 14 residues. The V and J ends lost 8 bases and 4 bases respectively, with 15 bases between them. CDR3 protein: CASQVGWGYNEQFF. CDR3 DNA: TGTGCCAGCCAGGTGGGGTGGGGATACAATGAGCAGTTCTTC.